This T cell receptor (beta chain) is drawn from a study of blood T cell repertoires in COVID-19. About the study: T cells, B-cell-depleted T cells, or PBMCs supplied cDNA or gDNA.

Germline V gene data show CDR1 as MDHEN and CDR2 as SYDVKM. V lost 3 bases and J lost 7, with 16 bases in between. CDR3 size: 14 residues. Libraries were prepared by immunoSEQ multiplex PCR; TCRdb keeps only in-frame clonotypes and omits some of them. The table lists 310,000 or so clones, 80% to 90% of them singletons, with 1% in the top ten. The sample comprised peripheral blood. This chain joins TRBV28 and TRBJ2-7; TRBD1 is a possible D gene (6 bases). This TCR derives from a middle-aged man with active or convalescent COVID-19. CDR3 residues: CASSLGQGWGEQYF. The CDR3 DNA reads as TGTGCCAGCAGTTTGGGGCAGGGGTGGGGTGAGCAGTACTTC.